The clone carrying this T cell receptor beta chain was observed many times. What it binds is not known. This sample was included in a study of early T cells in non-severe SARS-CoV-2 infection. Study information: Sequencing used unsorted whole-blood bulk RNA, so chains lack pairing.

The protocol attached unique molecular identifiers to individual cDNA molecules. MiXCR, applied by TCRdb to the 5' RACE reads, yields one record per CDR3 protein. Of 40,000 or so distinct CDR3 sequences listed, around 6% were seen once; the top ten hold 12%. General study findings and limits: The VDJdb matching leaned toward anti-spike CD8 responses and overlooked private and CD4 specificities.

Sequenced input: whole blood. The receptor's source is an adult who was a healthcare worker with PCR-confirmed SARS-CoV-2 infection or an uninfected control (not recorded which).

For the CDR3, the DNA is TGTGCCAGCAGCACCGGACTAGCGACAACAGAGACCCAGTACTTC. It specifies CASSTGLATTETQYF. The chain carries TRBV7-6 and TRBJ2-5; 9 bases agree with TRBD2. The length of the CDR3 is 15 residues. Germline CDR1 and CDR2: SGHVS and FNYEAQ. Trimming took 5 bases from V and 4 from J; bases not matched to a gene: 8.